A single TCR beta chain is shown here with its context. Clones were read by immunoSEQ multiplex PCR, and TCRdb kept only the in-frame ones, dropping some. The sample records roughly 120,000 clones, roughly 87% being singletons. Germline CDR1 and CDR2: SGHRS and YFSETQ. The trim removed 4 bases at V and 0 bases at J, leaving 7 bases unmatched. The CDR3 consists of 18 residues. The data originate from a study of T cell responses to AZD1222 COVID-19 vaccine. Specimen: peripheral blood, collected on day 0 of AZD1222 vaccination. The chain links TRBV5-1 to TRBJ2-1, with 13 bases aligning to TRBD2. The receptor comes from an adult in good health. CDR3 protein: CASSAGLAGPPSYNEQFF. The CDR3 DNA reads TGCGCCAGCAGCGCGGGACTAGCGGGACCCCCCTCCTACAATGAGCAGTTCTTC.